This TCR beta chain derives from a study of cytomegalovirus exposure and HLA in healthy donors. Study-level information: Early release data held 85 million or so unique TCRs from HLA-typed donors.

Germline CDR1 SGHVS, CDR2 FNYEAQ. The CDR3 totals 13 residues. The V end lost 5 bases, the J end lost 2 bases, and 9 bases lay between the germline ends. Of note for this clone: Its antigen remains unknown.

It was with 60 Vbeta and 13 Jbeta primers that the PCR ran. TCRdb's copy holds only in-frame clones and misses some; the assay was immunoSEQ multiplex PCR. The repertoire holds over 150,000 clones, with around 83% as singletons. General study points: Several of the most significant clusters appeared, in a later analysis, to be linked to common viral pathogens. 150 to 200 TCR beta chains were listed as cytomegalovirus-associated. Reportedly, HLA-A and HLA-B alleles of most subjects were accurately predicted from TCR beta.

This clonotype was sampled from a woman between 50 and 59 years old in good health and CMV-seropositive. The sample was PBMCs. The V call is TRBV7-6, the J call TRBJ1-1; a possible D gene is TRBD1 (5 bases). The CDR3 reads CASSLGQNTEAFF. The DNA of the CDR3 is TGTGCCAGCAGCCTAGGACAAAACACTGAAGCTTTCTTT.